This entry is about one T cell receptor (beta chain). Its specificity is unknown. V was pared by 3 bases and J by 6 bases, with 12 bases between. CDR3 length: 14 residues. CDR1 is SGHNT and CDR2 is YENEEA in the germline V gene. The data were produced by immunoSEQ multiplex PCR, yet TCRdb's version contains in-frame clones alone and is incomplete. The sample lists about 52,000 clones, approximately 94% occurring once. The data originate from a study of OX40 agonist ivuxolimab in advanced cancers. About the research overall: The patients got ivuxolimab, which is an agonistic anti-OX40 (CD134) antibody.

General study findings and limits: Antigen specificity of clonally expanded peripheral T cells was not established. The CD4+ and CD8+ T cells in the blood had expanded clonally by week 6 at 0.1 to 3.0 mg/kg.

The origin of this receptor is an adult with an advanced solid tumor such as melanoma, head and neck, liver or kidney cancer. The specimen comprised CD4+ or CD8+ T cells sorted from blood, sampled in a trial of the OX40 agonist ivuxolimab. The chain recombines TRBV11-3 with TRBJ2-1; D ambiguous. CDR3 nucleotides: TGTGCCAGCAGCTTCCGAACGTTTACCAATGAGCAGTTCTTC. This gives the protein CASSFRTFTNEQFF.